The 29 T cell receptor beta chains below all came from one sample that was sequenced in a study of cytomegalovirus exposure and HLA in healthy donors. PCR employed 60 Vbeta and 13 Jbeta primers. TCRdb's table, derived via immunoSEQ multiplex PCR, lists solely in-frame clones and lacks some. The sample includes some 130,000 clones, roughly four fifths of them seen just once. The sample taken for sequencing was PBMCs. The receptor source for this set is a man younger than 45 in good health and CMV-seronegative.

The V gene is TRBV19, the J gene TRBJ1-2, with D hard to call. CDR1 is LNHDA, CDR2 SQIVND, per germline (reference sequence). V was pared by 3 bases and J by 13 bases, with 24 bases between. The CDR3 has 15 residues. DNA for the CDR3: TGTGCCAGTAGTATCGGTTCTCGTTCGCCGGTCCCGTTCACCTTC. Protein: CASSIGSRSPVPFTF.

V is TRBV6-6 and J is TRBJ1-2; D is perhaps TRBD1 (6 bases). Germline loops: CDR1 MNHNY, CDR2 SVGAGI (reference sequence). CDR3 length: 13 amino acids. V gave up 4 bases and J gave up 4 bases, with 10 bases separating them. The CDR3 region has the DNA TGTGCCAGCAGTTTCCAGGGGAGCTATGGCTACACCTTC. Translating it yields CASSFQGSYGYTF.

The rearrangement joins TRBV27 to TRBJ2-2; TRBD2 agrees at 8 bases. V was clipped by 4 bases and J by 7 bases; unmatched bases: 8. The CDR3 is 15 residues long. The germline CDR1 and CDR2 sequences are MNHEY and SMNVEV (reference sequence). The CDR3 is CASSSAGARGGELFF. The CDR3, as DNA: TGTGCCAGCAGTTCAGCGGGAGCGCGTGGCGGGGAGCTGTTTTTT.

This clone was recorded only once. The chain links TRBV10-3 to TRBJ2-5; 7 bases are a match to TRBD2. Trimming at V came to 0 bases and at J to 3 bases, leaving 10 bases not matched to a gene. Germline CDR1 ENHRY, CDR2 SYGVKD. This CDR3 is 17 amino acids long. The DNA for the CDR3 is TGTGCCATCAGTGAGTCGGGGGGGAGAAGGATGGAAGAGACCCAGTACTTC. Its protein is CAISESGGRRMEETQYF.

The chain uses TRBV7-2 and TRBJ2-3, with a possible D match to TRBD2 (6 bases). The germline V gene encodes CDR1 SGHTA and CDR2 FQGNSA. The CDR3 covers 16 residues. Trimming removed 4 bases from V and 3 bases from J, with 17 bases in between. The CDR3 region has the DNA TGTGCCAGCAGCTCTTGGAGGTTAGCGGAAACAGATACGCAGTATTTT. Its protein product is CASSSWRLAETDTQYF.

This chain's CDR3 is CAISEYQGGITEAFF. CDR3 DNA sequence: TGTGCCATCAGTGAGTACCAGGGGGGAATTACTGAAGCTTTCTTT. The rearrangement uses TRBV10-3 and TRBJ1-1; 7 positions agree with TRBD1. The CDR3 spans 15 residues. Trimming removed 1 base from V and 5 bases from J; junction bases left unmatched: 7. Germline V gene data show CDR1 as ENHRY and CDR2 as SYGVKD.

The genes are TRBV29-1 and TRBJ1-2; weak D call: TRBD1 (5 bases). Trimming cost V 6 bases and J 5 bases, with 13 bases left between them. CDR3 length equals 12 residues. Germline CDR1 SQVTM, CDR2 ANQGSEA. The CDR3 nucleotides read TGCAGCGTGGACACTCAGCGATATGGCTACACCTTC. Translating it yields CSVDTQRYGYTF.

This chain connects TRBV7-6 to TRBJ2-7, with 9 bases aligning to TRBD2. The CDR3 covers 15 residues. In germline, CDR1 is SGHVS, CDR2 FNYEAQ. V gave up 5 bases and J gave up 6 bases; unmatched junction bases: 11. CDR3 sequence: CASSGGLAGVSEQYF. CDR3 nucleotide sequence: TGTGCCAGCAGCGGGGGACTAGCAGGAGTAAGCGAGCAGTACTTC.

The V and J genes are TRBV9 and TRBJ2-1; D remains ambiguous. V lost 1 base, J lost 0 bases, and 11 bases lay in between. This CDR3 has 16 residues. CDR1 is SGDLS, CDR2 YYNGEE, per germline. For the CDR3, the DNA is TGTGCCAGCAGCGTATTTGCATCACTCTCCTACAATGAGCAGTTCTTC. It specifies CASSVFASLSYNEQFF.

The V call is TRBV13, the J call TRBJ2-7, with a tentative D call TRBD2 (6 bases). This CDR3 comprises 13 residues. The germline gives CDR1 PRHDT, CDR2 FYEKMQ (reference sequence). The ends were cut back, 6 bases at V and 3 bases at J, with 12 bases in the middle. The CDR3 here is CASRIAENYEQYF. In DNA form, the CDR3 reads TGTGCCAGCAGGATAGCGGAGAACTACGAGCAGTACTTC.

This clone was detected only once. The CDR3 spells CASSAGQVNTGELFF. In DNA, the CDR3 is TGTGCCAGCAGCGCGGGACAGGTAAACACCGGGGAGCTGTTTTTT. J is TRBJ2-2 and V is TRBV6-6; 8 bases match TRBD1. Trimming cost V 6 bases and J 2 bases; bases outside gene matches: 5. CDR3 size: 15 residues. The germline CDR1 and CDR2 sequences are MNHNY and SVGAGI (reference sequence).

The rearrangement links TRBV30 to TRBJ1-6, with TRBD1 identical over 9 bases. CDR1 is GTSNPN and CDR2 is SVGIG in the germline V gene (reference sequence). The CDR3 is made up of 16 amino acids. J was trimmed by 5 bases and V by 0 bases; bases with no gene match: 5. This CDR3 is CAWSVHGTGNNSPLHF. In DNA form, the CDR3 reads TGTGCCTGGAGTGTACACGGGACAGGGAATAATTCACCCCTCCACTTT.

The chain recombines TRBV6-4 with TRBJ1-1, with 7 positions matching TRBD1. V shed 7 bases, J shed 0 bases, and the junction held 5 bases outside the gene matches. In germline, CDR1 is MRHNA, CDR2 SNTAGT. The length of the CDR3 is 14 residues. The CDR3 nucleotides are TGTGCCAGCAAGTTGGACAGGATGAACACTGAAGCTTTCTTT. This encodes CASKLDRMNTEAFF.

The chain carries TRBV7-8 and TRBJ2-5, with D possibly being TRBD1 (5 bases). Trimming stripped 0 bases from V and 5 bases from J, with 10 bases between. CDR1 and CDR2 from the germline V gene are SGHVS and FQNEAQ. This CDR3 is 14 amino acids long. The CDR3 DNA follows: TGTGCCAGCAGCTTAGCCAGGGCGTGGGAGACCCAGTACTTC. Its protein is CASSLARAWETQYF.

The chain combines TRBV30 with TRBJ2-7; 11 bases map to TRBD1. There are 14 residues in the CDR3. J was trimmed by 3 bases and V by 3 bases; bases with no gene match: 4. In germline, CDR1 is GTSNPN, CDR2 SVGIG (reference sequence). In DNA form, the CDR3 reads TGTGCCTGGAGGGGACAGGGGGTTTACTACGAGCAGTACTTC. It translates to CAWRGQGVYYEQYF.

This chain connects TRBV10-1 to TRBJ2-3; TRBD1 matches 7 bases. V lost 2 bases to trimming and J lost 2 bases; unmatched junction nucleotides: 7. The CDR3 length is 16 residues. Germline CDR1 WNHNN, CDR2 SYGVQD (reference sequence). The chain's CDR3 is CASSEPRDRFTDTQYF. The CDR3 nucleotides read TGCGCCAGCAGTGAGCCAAGGGACAGATTCACAGATACGCAGTATTTT.

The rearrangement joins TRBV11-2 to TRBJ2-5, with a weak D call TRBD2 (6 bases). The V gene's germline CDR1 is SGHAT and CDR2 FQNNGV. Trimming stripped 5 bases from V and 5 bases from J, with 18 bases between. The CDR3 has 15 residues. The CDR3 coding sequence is TGTGCCAGCAGCCCTCCGGGGGACGACTGGGAGACCCAGTACTTC. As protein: CASSPPGDDWETQYF.

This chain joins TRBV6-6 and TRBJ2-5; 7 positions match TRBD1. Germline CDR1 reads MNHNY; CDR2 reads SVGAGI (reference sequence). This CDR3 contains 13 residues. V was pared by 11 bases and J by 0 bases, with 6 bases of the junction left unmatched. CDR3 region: CALGGGYQETQYF. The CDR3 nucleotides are TGTGCCCTAGGGGGCGGGTACCAAGAGACCCAGTACTTC.

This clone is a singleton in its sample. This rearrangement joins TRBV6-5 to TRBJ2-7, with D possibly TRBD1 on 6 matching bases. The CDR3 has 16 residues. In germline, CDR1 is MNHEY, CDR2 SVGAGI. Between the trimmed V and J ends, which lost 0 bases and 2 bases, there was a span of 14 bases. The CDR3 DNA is TGTGCCAGCAGTTACTCGATTCCGGACAGCCCCTACGAGCAGTACTTC. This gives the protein CASSYSIPDSPYEQYF.

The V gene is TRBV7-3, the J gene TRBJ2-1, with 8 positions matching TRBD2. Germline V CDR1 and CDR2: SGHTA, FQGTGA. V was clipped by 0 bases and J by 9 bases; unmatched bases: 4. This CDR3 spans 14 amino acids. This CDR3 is CASSLTGLAAEQFF. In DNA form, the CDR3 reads TGTGCCAGCAGCTTAACCGGACTAGCAGCTGAGCAGTTCTTC.

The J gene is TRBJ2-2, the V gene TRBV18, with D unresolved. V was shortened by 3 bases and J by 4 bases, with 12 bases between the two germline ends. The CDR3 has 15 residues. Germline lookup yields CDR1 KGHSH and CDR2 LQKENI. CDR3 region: CASSPQEGITGELFF. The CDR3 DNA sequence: TGTGCCAGCTCACCGCAGGAAGGTATCACCGGGGAGCTGTTTTTT.

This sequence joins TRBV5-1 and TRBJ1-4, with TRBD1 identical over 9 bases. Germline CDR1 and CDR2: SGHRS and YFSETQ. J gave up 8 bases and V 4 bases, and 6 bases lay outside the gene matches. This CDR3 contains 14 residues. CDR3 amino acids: CASSQDRGGEKLFF. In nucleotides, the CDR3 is TGCGCCAGCAGCCAGGACAGGGGAGGAGAAAAACTGTTTTTT.

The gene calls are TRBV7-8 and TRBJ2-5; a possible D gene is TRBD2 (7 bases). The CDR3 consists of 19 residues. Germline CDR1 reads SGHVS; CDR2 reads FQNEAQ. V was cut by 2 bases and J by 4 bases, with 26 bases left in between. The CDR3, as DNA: TGTGCCAGCAGCTTAAGGGGGGGTGTGGGGGGGCTCAAAGGAGAGACCCAGTACTTC. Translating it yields CASSLRGGVGGLKGETQYF. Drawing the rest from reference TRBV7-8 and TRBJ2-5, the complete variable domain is GAGVSQSPRYKVAKRGQDVALRCDPISGHVSLFWYQQALGQGPEFLTYFQNEAQLDKSGLPSDRFFAERPEGSVSTLKIQRTQQEDSAVYLCASSLRGGVGGLKGETQYFGPGTRLLVL.

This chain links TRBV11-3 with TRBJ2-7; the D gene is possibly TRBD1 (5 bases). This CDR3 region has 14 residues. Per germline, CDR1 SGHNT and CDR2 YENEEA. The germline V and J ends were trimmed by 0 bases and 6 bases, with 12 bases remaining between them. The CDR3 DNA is TGTGCCAGCAGCTTAGACAGGGAAGGTCGCGAGCAGTACTTC. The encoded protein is CASSLDREGREQYF.

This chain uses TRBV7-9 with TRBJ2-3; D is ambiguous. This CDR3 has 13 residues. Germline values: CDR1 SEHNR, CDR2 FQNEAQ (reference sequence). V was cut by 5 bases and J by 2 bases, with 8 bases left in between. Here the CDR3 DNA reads TGTGCCAGCAGCGGAGAGGCCACAGATACGCAGTATTTT. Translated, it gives CASSGEATDTQYF.

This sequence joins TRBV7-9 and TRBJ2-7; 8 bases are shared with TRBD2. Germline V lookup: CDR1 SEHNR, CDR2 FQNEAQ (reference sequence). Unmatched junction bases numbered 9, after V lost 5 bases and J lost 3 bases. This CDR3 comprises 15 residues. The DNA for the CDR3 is TGTGCCAGCAGCCCGGGGGGCGGGAGGATCTACGAGCAGTACTTC. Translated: CASSPGGGRIYEQYF. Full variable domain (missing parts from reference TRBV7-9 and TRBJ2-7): DTGVSQNPRHKITKRGQNVTFRCDPISEHNRLYWYRQTLGQGPEFLTYFQNEAQLEKSRLLSDRFSAERPKGSFSTLEIQRTEQGDSAMYLCASSPGGGRIYEQYFGPGTRLTVT.

The CDR3 DNA follows: TGCGCCAGCAGCTTTTTCGCGGGGGGCGGGAGCAATGAGCAGTTCTTC. It encodes CASSFFAGGGSNEQFF. The chain uses TRBV5-1 and TRBJ2-1; 8 nucleotides line up with TRBD2. This CDR3 is built from 16 residues. Unmatched junction bases numbered 10, after V lost 2 bases and J lost 6 bases. Germline values: CDR1 SGHRS, CDR2 YFSETQ.

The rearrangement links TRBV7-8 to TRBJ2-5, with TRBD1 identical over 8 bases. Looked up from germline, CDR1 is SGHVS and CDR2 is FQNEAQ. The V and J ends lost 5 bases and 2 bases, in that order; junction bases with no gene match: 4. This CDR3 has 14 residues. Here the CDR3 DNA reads TGTGCCAGCAGCGTGTACAGGGGGCAAGAGACCCAGTACTTC. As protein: CASSVYRGQETQYF.

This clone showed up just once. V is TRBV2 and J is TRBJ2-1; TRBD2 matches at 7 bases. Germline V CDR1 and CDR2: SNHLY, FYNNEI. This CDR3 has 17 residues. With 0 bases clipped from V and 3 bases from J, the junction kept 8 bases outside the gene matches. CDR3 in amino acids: CASSEASPGGNYNEQFF. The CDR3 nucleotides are TGTGCCAGCAGTGAAGCAAGCCCGGGAGGAAACTACAATGAGCAGTTCTTC.